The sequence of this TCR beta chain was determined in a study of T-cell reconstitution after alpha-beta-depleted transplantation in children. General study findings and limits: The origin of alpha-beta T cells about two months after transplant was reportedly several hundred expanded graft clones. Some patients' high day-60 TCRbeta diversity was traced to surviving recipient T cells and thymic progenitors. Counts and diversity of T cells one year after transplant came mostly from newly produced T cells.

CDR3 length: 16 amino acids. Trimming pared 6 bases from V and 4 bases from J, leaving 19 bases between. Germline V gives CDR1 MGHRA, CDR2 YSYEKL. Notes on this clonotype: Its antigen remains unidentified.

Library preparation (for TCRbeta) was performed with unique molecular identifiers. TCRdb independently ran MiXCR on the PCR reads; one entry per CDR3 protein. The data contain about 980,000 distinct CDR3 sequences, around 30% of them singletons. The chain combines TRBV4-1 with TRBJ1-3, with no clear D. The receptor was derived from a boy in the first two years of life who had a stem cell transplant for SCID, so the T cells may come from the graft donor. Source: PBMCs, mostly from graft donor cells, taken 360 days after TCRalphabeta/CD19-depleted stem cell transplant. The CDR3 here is CASSSWEGRRGNTIYF. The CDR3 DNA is TGCGCCAGCAGTTCCTGGGAGGGAAGAAGGGGAAACACCATATATTTT.